The 17 T cell receptor beta chains given below trace back to one sample, sequenced in a study of cytomegalovirus exposure and HLA in healthy donors. Method: immunoSEQ multiplex PCR; TCRdb's copy keeps in-frame clones and lacks some. The top ten clones hold roughly 3.8% of a sample with about 73,000 clones, roughly 89% of them seen once. The sequenced sample was PBMCs. These receptor sequences come from a woman aged 18 to 35 in good health and CMV-seropositive.

A single count supports this clone. V usage is TRBV29-1 and J usage is TRBJ1-2; D perhaps matches TRBD1 (6 bases). Trimming left V 3 bases short and J 6 bases short, with 11 bases between. CDR3 size: 12 residues. Germline assignment: CDR1 SQVTM and CDR2 ANQGSEA. CDR3 amino acids: CSVESGVNGYTF. The DNA for the CDR3 is TGCAGCGTTGAGTCAGGGGTAAATGGCTACACCTTC. The full variable domain, in which reference TRBV29-1 and TRBJ1-2 provide the parts outside the CDR3, is SAVISQKPSRDICQRGTSLTIQCQVDSQVTMMFWYRQQPGQSLTLIATANQGSEATYESGFVIDKFPISRPNLTFSTLTVSNMSPEDSSIYLCSVESGVNGYTFGSGTRLTVV.

The rearrangement uses TRBV5-6 and TRBJ2-1, with D possibly TRBD2 on 7 matching bases. The CDR3 totals 19 residues. Trimming cost V 4 bases and J 4 bases, with 27 bases left between them. Germline CDR1 and CDR2: SGHDT and YYEEEE. The CDR3 region has the DNA TGTGCCAGCAGCCCGACTGGGGCCTTCGGGCGGGGGCTTTACAATGAGCAGTTCTTC. The encoded protein is CASSPTGAFGRGLYNEQFF.

The genes are TRBV7-6 and TRBJ2-2, with 10 bases fitting TRBD1. This CDR3 region has 13 residues. CDR1 is SGHVS, CDR2 FNYEAQ, per germline. V lost 5 bases to trimming and J lost 7 bases; unmatched junction nucleotides: 1. CDR3 loop: CASSRTGGGELFF. CDR3 DNA sequence: TGTGCCAGCAGCAGGACAGGGGGCGGGGAGCTGTTTTTT.

V usage is TRBV7-9 and J usage is TRBJ2-6; 10 bases are shared with TRBD2. J lost 3 bases, V lost 10 bases, and 6 bases had no gene match. The length of the CDR3 is 15 residues. Germline V gene data show CDR1 as SEHNR and CDR2 as FQNEAQ (reference sequence). The DNA of the CDR3 is TGTGCCACCGAGCGGGGGGGCTTTGGGGCCAACGTCCTGACTTTC. Its translation is CATERGGFGANVLTF. The full variable domain, completed using reference TRBV7-9 and TRBJ2-6, is DTGVSQNPRHKITKRGQNVTFRCDPISEHNRLYWYRQTLGQGPEFLTYFQNEAQLEKSRLLSDRFSAERPKGSFSTLEIQRTEQGDSAMYLCATERGGFGANVLTFGAGSRLTVL.

The chain carries TRBV4-2 and TRBJ2-3; TRBD1 might be the D (5 bases). CDR3 length: 16 residues. Germline values: CDR1 LGHNA, CDR2 YNFKEQ. V was cut by 0 bases and J by 2 bases, with 12 bases left in between. In nucleotides, the CDR3 is TGTGCCAGCAGCCAAGATCTAGGACAAAACACAGATACGCAGTATTTT. Amino acid sequence: CASSQDLGQNTDTQYF.

The chain employs TRBV15 and TRBJ2-1; TRBD2 matches at 9 bases. V was clipped by 0 bases and J by 4 bases; unmatched bases: 4. The germline CDR1 and CDR2 sequences are LNHNV and YYDKDF (reference sequence). The CDR3 contains 16 residues. Here the CDR3 DNA reads TGTGCCACCAGCAGAGATGTAGCGGGAGCTTACAATGAGCAGTTCTTC. The encoded protein is CATSRDVAGAYNEQFF.

In this sample, this clone turned up once. This chain connects TRBV18 to TRBJ2-3; 7 positions match TRBD2. Losses at the gene ends were 2 bases for V and 0 bases for J; bases not matched to a gene: 2. The length of the CDR3 is 15 residues. Germline values: CDR1 KGHSH, CDR2 LQKENI. The DNA of the CDR3 is TGTGCCAGCTCACCAAAACTAGCGAGCACAGATACGCAGTATTTT. Its protein product is CASSPKLASTDTQYF.

V gene TRBV6-5 combines with J gene TRBJ2-3; tentatively, D is TRBD2 (5 bases). Trimming took off 5 bases at V and 11 bases at J, with 11 bases between the two ends. The germline V gene has CDR1 MNHEY and CDR2 SVGAGI. CDR3 length equals 11 residues. CDR3 residues: CASSPGYMQYF. The CDR3 bases are TGTGCCAGCAGTCCGGGGTATATGCAGTATTTT.

The chain uses TRBV9 and TRBJ1-2; 12 positions match TRBD1. The germline CDR1 and CDR2 sequences are SGDLS and YYNGEE. This CDR3 is 16 amino acids long. Trimming cost V 0 bases and J 4 bases; bases outside gene matches: 4. The CDR3 sequence is CASSVEGQGAIYGYTF. The CDR3 coding sequence is TGTGCCAGCAGCGTAGAGGGACAGGGGGCCATCTATGGCTACACCTTC.

The chain joins TRBV28 to TRBJ2-7, with D possibly matching TRBD2 (5 bases). CDR3 size: 13 residues. The V gene's germline CDR1 is MDHEN and CDR2 SYDVKM. V lost 5 bases and J lost 4, with 12 bases in between. The CDR3 nucleotides read TGTGCCAGCAGTCTATCTTGGACTTACGAGCAGTACTTC. This codes for CASSLSWTYEQYF.

V and J are TRBV15 and TRBJ2-1; TRBD2 aligns across 11 bases. The J segment lost 4 bases and the V segment lost 0 bases, leaving 11 bases of the junction unmatched. The CDR3 sequence is 19 residues long. Looked up from germline, CDR1 is LNHNV and CDR2 is YYDKDF (reference sequence). CDR3 sequence reads: CATSRDKGTSGERYNEQFF. CDR3 bases: TGTGCCACCAGCAGAGATAAGGGGACTAGCGGAGAAAGGTACAATGAGCAGTTCTTC.

This clone was seen just once. V and J are TRBV28 and TRBJ2-5; 10 nucleotides agree with TRBD1. The ends lost 5 bases at V and 3 bases at J; junction bases unmatched: 6. From germline, CDR1 is MDHEN and CDR2 SYDVKM. The CDR3 is 15 residues long. The chain's CDR3 is CASSRPGTGEETQYF. The CDR3 bases are TGTGCCAGCAGTCGCCCAGGGACAGGGGAAGAGACCCAGTACTTC.

J is TRBJ2-1 and V is TRBV29-1, with D uncertain. Germline V gene sequence: CDR1 SQVTM, CDR2 ANQGSEA. This CDR3 has 13 amino acids. V lost 4 bases to trimming and J lost 0 bases, with 7 bases between them. CDR3: CSVAVSSYNEQFF. The CDR3 DNA sequence: TGCAGCGTTGCTGTGAGCTCCTACAATGAGCAGTTCTTC.

V and J are TRBV19 and TRBJ2-5, with TRBD1 identical over 8 bases. The junction had 5 bases not matched to a gene; V was cut back by 3 bases and J by 5 bases. Germline lookup yields CDR1 LNHDA and CDR2 SQIVND (reference sequence). CDR3 length: 14 residues. For the CDR3, the DNA is TGTGCCAGTAGTATGGCAGGGGGCTTTGAGACCCAGTACTTC. Protein sequence: CASSMAGGFETQYF.

This chain uses TRBV10-3 with TRBJ2-3; D is unresolved. This CDR3 is 13 amino acids long. V was pared by 7 bases and J by 2 bases, with 10 bases between. Germline CDR1 reads ENHRY; CDR2 reads SYGVKD. CDR3 sequence reads: CAITQAPTDTQYF. The CDR3 coding sequence is TGTGCCATCACCCAGGCGCCCACAGATACGCAGTATTTT.

The CDR3 coding sequence is TGTGCCAGTAGTACCCCCGTCTATGGCTACACCTTC. Translating it yields CASSTPVYGYTF. The V gene is TRBV19, the J gene TRBJ1-2; D uncertain. The CDR3 spans 12 residues. Germline CDR1 reads LNHDA; CDR2 reads SQIVND (reference sequence). V was pared by 4 bases and J by 4 bases, with 7 bases between.

V is TRBV15 and J is TRBJ1-5; no firm D call. V lost 4 bases to trimming and J lost 4 bases, with 14 bases between them. CDR1 and CDR2 from the germline V gene are LNHNV and YYDKDF (reference sequence). The CDR3 runs to 15 residues. Here the CDR3 DNA reads TGTGCCACCAGCAATTTTCGCCCGGGAAATCAGCCCCAGCATTTT. Its protein product is CATSNFRPGNQPQHF. The full variable domain, with the rest looked up from reference TRBV15 and TRBJ1-5, is DAMVIQNPRYQVTQFGKPVTLSCSQTLNHNVMYWYQQKSSQAPKLLFHYYDKDFNNEADTPDNFQSRRPNTSFCFLDIRSPGLGDTAMYLCATSNFRPGNQPQHFGDGTRLSIL.